The 9 T cell receptor beta chains listed next were all sequenced from one sample in a study of T cell responses to AZD1222 COVID-19 vaccine. This table comes from immunoSEQ multiplex PCR, and its TCRdb copy is limited to in-frame clones, with some not included. The sample lists tens of thousands of clones; approximately 83% were seen once. The sequencing used peripheral blood, collected 28 days after the second AZD1222 dose. All receptors derive from an adult who received the AZD1222 COVID-19 vaccine.

The rearrangement joins TRBV21-1 to TRBJ1-5. TRBV21-1 is tagged as a pseudogene. The CDR3 runs 10 residues. CDR3 region: CATLGGPQHF. CDR3 DNA: TGTGCCACCCTTGGGGGGCCCCAGCATTTT.

The chain carries TRBV7-2 and TRBJ2-3; D not resolved. V lost 1 base and J 8 bases, leaving 16 bases between the germline ends. In germline, CDR1 is SGHTA, CDR2 FQGNSA. CDR3 length equals 15 residues. The CDR3 spells CASSLESPPIGTQYF. CDR3 nucleotide sequence: TGTGCCAGCAGCTTAGAGTCGCCCCCCATAGGTACGCAGTATTTT. Using reference TRBV7-2 and TRBJ2-3 for the parts outside the CDR3, the full variable domain is GAGVSQSPSNKVTEKGKDVELRCDPISGHTALYWYRQSLGQGLEFLIYFQGNSAPDKSGLPSDRFSAERTGGSVSTLTIQRTQQEDSAVYLCASSLESPPIGTQYFGPGTRLTVL.

The chain joins TRBV11-2 to TRBJ1-3; TRBD1 might be the D (5 bases). Germline values: CDR1 SGHAT, CDR2 FQNNGV. The CDR3 is made up of 15 amino acids. Trimming left V 5 bases short and J 6 bases short, with 17 bases between. CDR3 nucleotide sequence: TGTGCCAGCAGCCCGTTTGGTAGGGGAGAAAACACCATATATTTT. It encodes CASSPFGRGENTIYF.

This clone was observed many times. The chain couples TRBV18 to TRBJ1-1; no definite D call. The CDR3 length is 15 residues. Germline V gene lookup returns CDR1 KGHSH and CDR2 LQKENI. V dropped 3 bases and J dropped 1 base, with 12 bases sitting between them. In nucleotides, the CDR3 is TGTGCCAGCTCACCCTTTTCGACGGGGAACACTGAAGCTTTCTTT. This codes for CASSPFSTGNTEAFF.

This chain connects TRBV28 to TRBJ2-7; 12 bases line up with TRBD2. V lost 0 bases to trimming and J lost 6 bases; unmatched junction nucleotides: 6. The CDR3 is made up of 16 amino acids. In germline, CDR1 is MDHEN, CDR2 SYDVKM. CDR3 bases: TGTGCCAGCAGTTTATGGACTAGCGGGAGTACGGGCGAGCAGTACTTC. Translated: CASSLWTSGSTGEQYF.

V is TRBV12-5 and J is TRBJ1-3, with D possibly being TRBD1 (6 bases). Between the trimmed V and J ends, which lost 6 bases and 12 bases, there was a span of 21 bases. CDR3 size: 14 residues. Germline loops: CDR1 LGHNT, CDR2 FRNRAP. The CDR3 region is CASGPDPRTDNIYF. In DNA, the CDR3 is TGTGCTAGTGGCCCCGACCCTCGGACAGACAACATATATTTT.

This rearrangement joins TRBV11-2 to TRBJ1-1, with D tentatively TRBD1 (5 bases). The V gene's germline CDR1 is SGHAT and CDR2 FQNNGV. This CDR3 has 14 residues. V was shortened by 4 bases and J by 1 base, with 10 bases between the two germline ends. The CDR3 DNA follows: TGTGCCAGCAGCTCACCTACAGGGAACACTGAAGCTTTCTTT. Translating gives CASSSPTGNTEAFF.

The J gene is TRBJ2-3, the V gene TRBV24-1; D tentatively reads TRBD1 or TRBD2 (5 bases each). This CDR3 region has 15 residues. Trimming stripped 4 bases from V and 6 bases from J, with 16 bases between. The V gene's germline CDR1 is KGHDR and CDR2 SFDVKD. The CDR3 loop is CATSDSGTLTDTQYF. Written as DNA, the CDR3 is TGTGCCACCAGTGACTCCGGGACCCTAACCGATACGCAGTATTTT.

The rearrangement links TRBV3-1 (or the pseudogene TRBV3-2) to TRBJ2-2; perhaps TRBD2 as D (5 bases). Trimming stripped 4 bases from V and 1 base from J, with 31 bases between. CDR1 LGHDT and CDR2 YNNKEL come from the germline V gene (reference sequence). This CDR3 is built from 22 residues. The CDR3 spells CASSPQKYPQCPRGLNTGELFF. CDR3 DNA sequence: TGTGCCAGCAGCCCCCAAAAATACCCCCAGTGCCCCCGAGGGTTGAACACCGGGGAGCTGTTTTTT.